This TCR beta chain was identified in a study of OX40 agonist ivuxolimab in advanced cancers. The wider study: Patients were given ivuxolimab, an antibody that agonizes OX40 (CD134).

This CDR3 has 14 residues. V was clipped by 5 bases and J by 4 bases; unmatched bases: 5. CDR1 is MDHEN, CDR2 SYDVKM, per germline. TCRdb keeps only in-frame clones here, not all; method: immunoSEQ multiplex PCR. The sample consists of 72,000 or so clones, roughly 84% of them appearing once. Sequencing was performed on CD4+ or CD8+ T cells sorted from blood, taken in a trial of the OX40 agonist ivuxolimab. The J gene is TRBJ2-3, the V gene TRBV28; 8 bases agree with TRBD1. This clonotype was sampled from an adult with an advanced solid tumor such as melanoma, head and neck, liver or kidney cancer. CDR3 nucleotide sequence: TGTGCCAGCAGTCTACCGGACAGGGCAGATACGCAGTATTTT. It specifies CASSLPDRADTQYF.